This passage covers 29 T cell receptor beta chains from one sample sequenced in a study of blood T cells in healthy people across ages. Using a J-beta primer mix together with a sample-barcoded 5' primer, a second PCR was run for roughly 7 to 12 cycles. TCRdb ran MiXCR on the 5' RACE reads and lists one entry per CDR3 protein. The data show over a million distinct CDR3 sequences, about 42% seen once. The material sequenced was blood. The receptor set was obtained from a woman between 18 and 30 years old in good health.

The chain carries TRBV20-1 and TRBJ2-1, with TRBD2 matching 8 bases. CDR3 length: 12 residues. V was clipped by 6 bases and J by 7 bases; unmatched bases: 5. Germline lookup yields CDR1 DFQATT and CDR2 SNEGSKA (reference sequence). The CDR3 DNA reads as TGCAGTGCAGCGGGAGTGAGAAATGAGCAGTTCTTC. It translates to CSAAGVRNEQFF.

Only one count was recorded for this clonotype. J is TRBJ1-1 and V is TRBV20-1; D ambiguous. The V gene lost 2 bases and the J gene lost 4 bases, with 20 bases spanning the gap. Looked up from germline, CDR1 is DFQATT and CDR2 is SNEGSKA (reference sequence). CDR3 length: 16 amino acids. The CDR3 coding sequence is TGCAGTGCTAGAAGGGTAAGGTTGGGTTTGAGCACTGAAGCTTTCTTT. Translating gives CSARRVRLGLSTEAFF.

This chain uses TRBV18 with TRBJ1-6; TRBD1 matches 7 bases. The CDR3 is 15 amino acids. The ends lost 2 bases at V and 7 bases at J; junction bases unmatched: 5. In germline, CDR1 is KGHSH, CDR2 LQKENI. The CDR3 protein is CASSPGQVGNSPLHF. CDR3 nucleotide sequence: TGTGCCAGCTCACCAGGACAGGTGGGAAATTCACCCCTCCACTTT.

The J gene is TRBJ1-2, the V gene TRBV21-1. TRBV21-1 is termed a pseudogene. The CDR3 is 13 amino acids. CDR3 DNA: TGTGCCGGCAGAGGGATAGCAGACTATGGCTACACCTTC. Translating it yields CAGRGIADYGYTF.

The chain recombines TRBV20-1 with TRBJ2-5; TRBD2 might be the D (5 bases). CDR3 length: 12 residues. Between the trimmed V and J ends, which lost 7 bases and 11 bases, there was a span of 20 bases. Germline CDR1 reads DFQATT; CDR2 reads SNEGSKA (reference sequence). CDR3 nucleotides: TGCAGTGTTAAGCGAGGGAAAAATGAGCAGTACTTC. It translates to CSVKRGKNEQYF.

To note about this clonotype: A much larger clone sits a single nucleotide away, making a read error possible. V and J are TRBV12-3 or TRBV12-4 and TRBJ2-4, with 8 bases lining up with TRBD2. The length of the CDR3 is 14 residues. The V and J ends lost 2 bases and 13 bases, in that order; junction bases with no gene match: 10. The CDR3 region is CASSLRTSLTEQYF. DNA for the CDR3: TGTGCCAGCAGTTTAAGGACTAGCCTCACTGAGCAGTACTTC.

The chain is built from TRBV7-4 and TRBJ2-7, with a weak D call TRBD1 (5 bases). In germline, CDR1 is SGHVT, CDR2 SQSDAQ. V lost 9 bases and J 2 bases, leaving 8 bases between the germline ends. The length of the CDR3 is 11 residues. CDR3 coding DNA: TGTGCCAGATGGGGCCCCTACGAGCAGTACTTC. Translated: CARWGPYEQYF.

The chain links TRBV27 to TRBJ2-7; 8 bases are a match to TRBD1. Trimming took 5 bases from V and 2 from J; bases not matched to a gene: 8. This CDR3 comprises 15 residues. Germline values: CDR1 MNHEY, CDR2 SMNVEV (reference sequence). The CDR3 sequence is CASSAPGTGTYEQYF. The CDR3 DNA is TGTGCCAGCAGTGCCCCCGGGACAGGAACCTACGAGCAGTACTTC.

The V and J genes are TRBV29-1 and TRBJ2-1, with D possibly matching TRBD2 (6 bases). Germline V CDR1 and CDR2: SQVTM, ANQGSEA. V was pared by 7 bases and J by 0 bases, with 13 bases between. This CDR3 is 14 amino acids long. CDR3 loop: CSAVTGSSYNEQFF. The CDR3 nucleotides read TGCAGCGCCGTCACCGGGAGCTCCTACAATGAGCAGTTCTTC.

The J gene is TRBJ1-2, the V gene TRBV6-1; D is possibly TRBD1 (6 bases). The CDR3 has 17 residues. Trimming took off 6 bases at V and 0 bases at J, with 20 bases between the two ends. CDR1 and CDR2 (germline): MNHNS, SASEGT. The CDR3 region is CASRARGGPLTNYGYTF. CDR3 bases: TGTGCCAGCAGGGCCCGGGGGGGCCCACTTACTAACTATGGCTACACCTTC.

V and J are TRBV7-8 and TRBJ2-7, with unresolved D. Trimming cost V 3 bases and J 2 bases, with 11 bases left between them. From germline, CDR1 is SGHVS and CDR2 FQNEAQ. This CDR3 region has 14 residues. CDR3 nucleotide sequence: TGTGCCAGCAGCTTGTATGCCCATCCCTACGAGCAGTACTTC. This codes for CASSLYAHPYEQYF. Drawing the rest from reference TRBV7-8 and TRBJ2-7, the complete variable domain is GAGVSQSPRYKVAKRGQDVALRCDPISGHVSLFWYQQALGQGPEFLTYFQNEAQLDKSGLPSDRFFAERPEGSVSTLKIQRTQQEDSAVYLCASSLYAHPYEQYFGPGTRLTVT.

This chain links TRBV27 with TRBJ2-1; D perhaps matches TRBD2 (5 bases). Germline-derived CDR1 and CDR2 are MNHEY and SMNVEV (reference sequence). The CDR3 runs to 15 residues. V was cut by 4 bases and J by 10 bases, with 20 bases left in between. The CDR3 loop reads CASSYHGPGVHEQFF. CDR3 in DNA: TGTGCCAGCAGTTACCACGGTCCCGGGGTCCACGAGCAGTTCTTC.

The V call is TRBV20-1, the J call TRBJ2-7, with TRBD1 identical over 7 bases. Germline loops: CDR1 DFQATT, CDR2 SNEGSKA (reference sequence). With V trimmed by 2 bases and J by 2 bases, 6 bases remained unmatched. The CDR3 is 14 residues long. The CDR3 protein is CSARSQGKPYEQYF. CDR3 DNA sequence: TGCAGTGCTAGATCACAGGGGAAACCCTACGAGCAGTACTTC.

This clonotype has at least ten counts. The chain is built from TRBV6-5 and TRBJ1-2, with D unresolved. Between the trimmed V and J ends, which lost 2 bases and 4 bases, there was a span of 8 bases. The germline CDR1 and CDR2 sequences are MNHEY and SVGAGI. The CDR3 loop spans 13 amino acids. The CDR3 sequence is CASSYGVAYGYTF. The CDR3 bases are TGTGCCAGCAGTTACGGGGTCGCCTATGGCTACACCTTC.

This clonotype has only a few counts. V gene TRBV7-9 combines with J gene TRBJ2-3; D is unresolved. CDR3 size: 16 residues. Deletions cut 4 bases from V and 0 bases from J, with 14 bases between. Germline lookup yields CDR1 SEHNR and CDR2 FQNEAQ (reference sequence). The CDR3 loop reads CASSSSRSTSTDTQYF. CDR3 sequence (DNA): TGTGCCAGCAGCTCAAGCCGAAGTACTAGCACAGATACGCAGTATTTT.

A few counts support this clonotype. The V gene is TRBV5-1, the J gene TRBJ2-6; the D is unclear. Trimming left V 7 bases short and J 0 bases short, with 11 bases between. Germline values: CDR1 SGHRS, CDR2 YFSETQ. The CDR3 totals 15 residues. Here the CDR3 reads CASAQARSGANVLTF. As DNA, the CDR3 is TGCGCCAGCGCGCAGGCCCGCTCTGGGGCCAACGTCCTGACTTTC. Together with reference TRBV5-1 and TRBJ2-6, the CDR3 gives the full variable domain: KAGVTQTPRYLIKTRGQQVTLSCSPISGHRSVSWYQQTPGQGLQFLFEYFSETQRNKGNFPGRFSGRQFSNSRSEMNVSTLELGDSALYLCASAQARSGANVLTFGAGSRLTVL.

The J gene is TRBJ2-5, the V gene TRBV11-3; 8 bases agree with TRBD2. The ends lost 5 bases at V and 11 bases at J; junction bases unmatched: 13. The CDR3 is 14 amino acids. Germline lookup yields CDR1 SGHNT and CDR2 YENEEA. The CDR3 loop is CASSPSDGGDEQYF. CDR3 coding DNA: TGTGCCAGCAGCCCATCCGACGGGGGGGATGAGCAGTACTTC.

This clonotype was seen ten or more times. The chain combines TRBV20-1 with TRBJ2-5; TRBD1 might be the D (5 bases). The germline V and J ends were trimmed by 4 bases and 5 bases, with 11 bases remaining between them. The CDR3 extends over 12 amino acids. The germline V gene has CDR1 DFQATT and CDR2 SNEGSKA (reference sequence). CDR3 sequence: CSATDKVETQYF. In DNA, the CDR3 is TGCAGTGCTACGGACAAGGTGGAGACCCAGTACTTC.

The rearrangement uses TRBV20-1 and TRBJ1-5; TRBD1 agrees at 7 bases. Looked up from germline, CDR1 is DFQATT and CDR2 is SNEGSKA (reference sequence). J lost 1 base, V lost 6 bases, and 9 bases had no gene match. The CDR3 has 15 residues. This CDR3 reads CSARRQGGSNQPQHF. The CDR3 DNA is TGCAGTGCACGAAGACAGGGAGGGAGCAATCAGCCCCAGCATTTT.

This chain uses TRBV5-1 with TRBJ2-3, with a weak D call TRBD2 (5 bases). CDR3 size: 13 residues. CDR1 is SGHRS, CDR2 YFSETQ, per germline. The V end was cut by 6 bases, the J end by 3 bases, with 11 bases between. The CDR3 loop reads CASTRDRTDTQYF. CDR3 coding DNA: TGCGCCAGCACCCGGGATAGGACAGATACGCAGTATTTT.

V is TRBV9 and J is TRBJ2-1, with 10 bases aligning to TRBD2. Trimming cost V 0 bases and J 0 bases; bases outside gene matches: 3. The CDR3 spans 17 residues. The germline V gene encodes CDR1 SGDLS and CDR2 YYNGEE. CDR3 DNA sequence: TGTGCCAGCAGCGTAGTTCTAGCGGGAGCCTCCTACAATGAGCAGTTCTTC. Its protein is CASSVVLAGASYNEQFF. Complete variable domain (other parts from reference TRBV9 and TRBJ2-1): DSGVTQTPKHLITATGQRVTLRCSPRSGDLSVYWYQQSLDQGLQFLIQYYNGEERAKGNILERFSAQQFPDLHSELNLSSLELGDSALYFCASSVVLAGASYNEQFFGPGTRLTVL.

The table lists this clonotype with a few counts. The chain links TRBV18 to TRBJ2-1; TRBD1 agrees at 7 bases. The CDR3 extends over 17 amino acids. V was pared by 0 bases and J by 0 bases, with 5 bases of the junction left unmatched. Germline values: CDR1 KGHSH, CDR2 LQKENI. The CDR3 region is CASSPPPTGYSYNEQFF. The DNA for the CDR3 is TGTGCCAGCTCACCACCTCCGACAGGGTACTCCTACAATGAGCAGTTCTTC.

This sequence joins TRBV5-5 and TRBJ1-1; 11 bases align to TRBD1. V was pared by 4 bases and J by 0 bases, with 5 bases of the junction left unmatched. Per germline, CDR1 SGHKS and CDR2 YYEKEE (reference sequence). This CDR3 has 16 amino acids. The CDR3 sequence is CASSVGTGGLNTEAFF. In nucleotides, the CDR3 is TGTGCCAGCAGCGTCGGGACAGGGGGATTGAACACTGAAGCTTTCTTT.

V and J are TRBV20-1 and TRBJ1-1; TRBD1 agrees at 7 bases. Germline V gene sequence: CDR1 DFQATT, CDR2 SNEGSKA (reference sequence). This CDR3 has 15 amino acids. Germline trimming cut 3 bases from V and 1 base from J; bases unmatched to any gene: 8. CDR3 region: CSARDRGRTNTEAFF. The CDR3 DNA reads as TGCAGTGCTAGGGATAGGGGGCGAACGAACACTGAAGCTTTCTTT.

The DNA for the CDR3 is TGCGCCAGCAGTGACTTGGGAGAGGGCACTGAAGCTTTCTTT. This translates into CASSDLGEGTEAFF. V usage is TRBV10-1 and J usage is TRBJ1-1; no definite D call. This CDR3 is 14 amino acids long. Trimming stripped 3 bases from V and 4 bases from J, with 12 bases between. Germline loops: CDR1 WNHNN, CDR2 SYGVQD (reference sequence).

V is TRBV15 and J is TRBJ1-3; no definite D call. With 2 bases removed from V and 2 bases from J, the gap between germline ends came to 10 bases. CDR3 length: 15 residues. The germline CDR1 and CDR2 sequences are LNHNV and YYDKDF (reference sequence). In DNA, the CDR3 is TGTGCCACCAGCAGACGGGAACCGCCTGGAAACACCATATATTTT. It specifies CATSRREPPGNTIYF.

This clonotype came up many times. The chain recombines TRBV28 with TRBJ2-7, with no clear D. Per the germline V gene, CDR1 is MDHEN and CDR2 is SYDVKM. V was clipped by 3 bases and J by 0 bases, with 3 bases between them. The CDR3 contains 12 residues. The chain's CDR3 is CASSFHSYEQYF. The CDR3 coding sequence is TGTGCCAGCAGTTTCCACTCCTACGAGCAGTACTTC. Looking up the rest from reference TRBV28 and TRBJ2-7 gives the full variable domain: DVKVTQSSRYLVKRTGEKVFLECVQDMDHENMFWYRQDPGLGLRLIYFSYDVKMKEKGDIPEGYSVSREKKERFSLILESASTNQTSMYLCASSFHSYEQYFGPGTRLTVT.

The chain combines TRBV7-9 with TRBJ1-1, with TRBD1 identical over 7 bases. The CDR3 length is 13 residues. Trimming at V came to 4 bases and at J to 7 bases, leaving 6 bases not matched to a gene. CDR1 and CDR2 from the germline V gene are SEHNR and FQNEAQ (reference sequence). CDR3 bases: TGTGCCAGCAGCTCACGACAGGGTGGTGAAGCTTTCTTT. Amino acid sequence: CASSSRQGGEAFF. Together with reference TRBV7-9 and TRBJ1-1, the CDR3 gives the full variable domain: DTGVSQNPRHKITKRGQNVTFRCDPISEHNRLYWYRQTLGQGPEFLTYFQNEAQLEKSRLLSDRFSAERPKGSFSTLEIQRTEQGDSAMYLCASSSRQGGEAFFGQGTRLTVV.

V gene TRBV9 combines with J gene TRBJ2-1; TRBD1 agrees at 9 bases. CDR1 and CDR2 from the germline V gene are SGDLS and YYNGEE. The V segment lost 2 bases and the J segment 8 bases; nucleotides outside the gene matches: 2. This CDR3 has 13 residues. The CDR3 here is CASSVDRGYEQFF. CDR3 nucleotides: TGTGCCAGCAGCGTCGACAGGGGGTATGAGCAGTTCTTC.